The 16 T cell receptor beta chains below come from one sample, sequenced in a study of post-analysis software for immune sequencing data. Study results and limitations: Five or six TRBV segments were significantly more frequent in patients than in controls. TRBV5-6, TRBV5-1 and TRBV20-1 were among these segments.

The library was made from cDNA and included unique molecular identifiers. A single record per CDR3 protein comes from TCRdb applying MiXCR to the PCR reads. Counted here are roughly 410,000 distinct CDR3 sequences, less than 40% occurring once; the ten biggest clones make up 13%. These TCRs' antigens remain unknown. The material sequenced was blood. The receptor set was obtained from a girl aged 10 to 17 with multiple sclerosis.

This clonotype has more than one count but fewer than ten. The chain recombines TRBV15 with TRBJ1-1, with D tentatively TRBD1 (6 bases). This CDR3 is 15 amino acids long. Germline CDR1 reads LNHNV; CDR2 reads YYDKDF (reference sequence). V lost 3 bases, J lost 4 bases, and 15 bases lay in between. The CDR3 DNA reads TGTGCCACCAGCAGTGGGGGGGGCGTAGGCACTGAAGCTTTCTTT. Translating it yields CATSSGGGVGTEAFF.

In this sample, this clonotype turned up a few times. The CDR3 is CASSEMPGTRSTDTQYF. CDR3 nucleotide sequence: TGTGCCAGCAGTGAGATGCCCGGGACACGTAGCACAGATACGCAGTATTTT. The chain uses TRBV6-1 and TRBJ2-3, with D possibly TRBD1 on 6 matching bases. Trimming took 3 bases from V and 0 from J, leaving 16 bases between them. CDR1 MNHNS and CDR2 SASEGT come from the germline V gene. The CDR3 consists of 17 residues.

This clonotype was observed a handful of times. This chain joins TRBV11-2 and TRBJ1-1, with a weak D call TRBD1 (5 bases). The CDR3 contains 14 residues. Per germline, CDR1 SGHAT and CDR2 FQNNGV. V dropped 6 bases and J dropped 4 bases, with 15 bases sitting between them. The CDR3 DNA reads TGTGCCAGCAGACCAGGGTATAGGGCCACTGAAGCTTTCTTT. It specifies CASRPGYRATEAFF.

This clonotype was picked up a small number of times. V usage is TRBV29-1 and J usage is TRBJ1-1; tentative D call: TRBD1 (6 bases). This CDR3 region has 15 residues. The germline V gene encodes CDR1 SQVTM and CDR2 ANQGSEA. Trimming stripped 4 bases from V and 4 bases from J, with 19 bases between. CDR3 bases: TGCAGCGTTGTTAACCCCACCAGGGGAGGCACTGAAGCTTTCTTT. Translation: CSVVNPTRGGTEAFF.

This clonotype was seen a handful of times. This chain joins TRBV3-1 and TRBJ1-1, with a possible D match to TRBD1 (6 bases). V was pared by 4 bases and J by 5 bases, with 14 bases between. The CDR3 spans 14 residues. Germline V CDR1 and CDR2: LGHDT, YNNKEL (reference sequence). The CDR3 loop is CASSLSDRRTEAFF. Written as DNA, the CDR3 is TGTGCCAGCAGCCTTTCGGACAGAAGGACTGAAGCTTTCTTT.

This clonotype has just a few counts. Germline is not matched at one junction end, which may reflect a read error. The chain has TRBV7-7 and TRBJ2-1; 8 bases are a match to TRBD1. This CDR3 is 15 amino acids long. Germline CDR1 is SSHAT and CDR2 is FNYEAQ (reference sequence). CDR3 bases: TGTGCTAGCAGCCAATTCCCAGGGGGCGGGAATGAGCAGTTCTTC. This sequence encodes CASSQFPGGGNEQFF.

This clonotype was seen a handful of times. This chain links TRBV7-6 with TRBJ2-1; 7 bases align to TRBD2. CDR3 length equals 15 residues. Trimming took 7 bases from V and 4 from J; bases not matched to a gene: 10. Germline CDR1 is SGHVS and CDR2 is FNYEAQ. The CDR3 nucleotides are TGTGCCAGCACCGGGGGGTCAGGAATATACAATGAGCAGTTCTTC. This codes for CASTGGSGIYNEQFF.

This clonotype occurred many times. The chain uses TRBV5-6 and TRBJ2-1; unclear D gene. This CDR3 is built from 15 residues. Per the germline V gene, CDR1 is SGHDT and CDR2 is YYEEEE. Trimming cost V 0 bases and J 0 bases, with 7 bases left between them. As DNA, the CDR3 is TGTGCCAGCAGCTTGGTTTGGAGCTCCTACAATGAGCAGTTCTTC. Translated: CASSLVWSSYNEQFF.

J is TRBJ1-2 and V is TRBV7-2; tentative D call: TRBD1 (6 bases). Germline V gives CDR1 SGHTA, CDR2 FQGNSA. This CDR3 has 13 amino acids. Between the trimmed V and J ends, which lost 6 bases and 4 bases, there was a span of 12 bases. Written as DNA, the CDR3 is TGTGCCAGCAGAGGGGGGCAGATCTATGGCTACACCTTC. Translated, it gives CASRGGQIYGYTF.

This clonotype has just a few counts. The chain has TRBV6-2 or TRBV6-3 and TRBJ1-2, with D hard to call. Looked up from germline, CDR1 is MNHEY and CDR2 is SVGEGT. V was pared by 3 bases and J by 8 bases, with 7 bases between. CDR3 length equals 11 residues. The CDR3 loop reads CASSYRKGYTF. DNA of the CDR3: TGTGCCAGCAGTTATCGGAAAGGCTACACCTTC.

This chain links TRBV29-1 with TRBJ2-1, with D perhaps TRBD2 (5 bases). The V end was cut by 7 bases, the J end by 6 bases, with 19 bases between. Germline values: CDR1 SQVTM, CDR2 ANQGSEA. The length of the CDR3 is 14 residues. CDR3 in DNA: TGCAGCGGGACCTCTAGCCAGTCTGGCAATGAGCAGTTCTTC. It specifies CSGTSSQSGNEQFF.

V gene TRBV6-2 or TRBV6-3 combines with J gene TRBJ1-6, with no clear D. The ends were cut back, 8 bases at V and 0 bases at J, with 8 bases in the middle. The CDR3 length is 14 residues. The germline V gene has CDR1 MNHEY and CDR2 SVGEGT. CDR3 bases: TGTGCCAGCTCCCAGCGCTCCTATAATTCACCCCTCCACTTT. Amino acid sequence: CASSQRSYNSPLHF.

The gene calls are TRBV27 and TRBJ2-2; D possibly corresponds to TRBD2 (7 bases). This CDR3 spans 18 amino acids. CDR1 MNHEY and CDR2 SMNVEV come from the germline V gene (reference sequence). V lost 2 bases to trimming and J lost 4 bases, with 20 bases between them. The CDR3 reads CASSLPVMGGPPTGELFF. In DNA, the CDR3 is TGTGCCAGCAGTTTACCTGTGATGGGGGGGCCGCCCACCGGGGAGCTGTTTTTT.

The rearrangement uses TRBV18 and TRBJ2-3; no clear D gene. CDR3 length: 14 residues. Trimming removed 0 bases from V and 2 bases from J, with 6 bases in between. In germline, CDR1 is KGHSH, CDR2 LQKENI. CDR3 region: CASSPPLNTDTQYF. As DNA, the CDR3 is TGTGCCAGCTCACCACCTCTCAACACAGATACGCAGTATTTT. The complete variable domain, with remaining parts taken from reference TRBV18 and TRBJ2-3, reads NAGVMQNPRHLVRRRGQEARLRCSPMKGHSHVYWYRQLPEEGLKFMVYLQKENIIDESGMPKERFSAEFPKEGPSILRIQQVVRGDSAAYFCASSPPLNTDTQYFGPGTRLTVL.

This chain uses TRBV20-1 with TRBJ2-4; no definite D call. The CDR3 totals 12 residues. V lost 1 base, J lost 10 bases, and 11 bases lay in between. Germline-derived CDR1 and CDR2 are DFQATT and SNEGSKA (reference sequence). The chain's CDR3 is CSARGPPGIQYF. The CDR3 DNA reads as TGCAGTGCTAGAGGCCCACCTGGGATTCAGTACTTC.

The V and J genes are TRBV18 and TRBJ2-7; the D call may be TRBD1 or TRBD2 (6 bases each). Between the trimmed V and J ends, which lost 3 bases and 4 bases, there was a span of 16 bases. Germline loops: CDR1 KGHSH, CDR2 LQKENI. The CDR3 sequence is 15 residues long. The CDR3 reads CASSPSRGAMYEQYF. Written as DNA, the CDR3 is TGTGCCAGCTCACCCTCAAGGGGGGCGATGTACGAGCAGTACTTC.